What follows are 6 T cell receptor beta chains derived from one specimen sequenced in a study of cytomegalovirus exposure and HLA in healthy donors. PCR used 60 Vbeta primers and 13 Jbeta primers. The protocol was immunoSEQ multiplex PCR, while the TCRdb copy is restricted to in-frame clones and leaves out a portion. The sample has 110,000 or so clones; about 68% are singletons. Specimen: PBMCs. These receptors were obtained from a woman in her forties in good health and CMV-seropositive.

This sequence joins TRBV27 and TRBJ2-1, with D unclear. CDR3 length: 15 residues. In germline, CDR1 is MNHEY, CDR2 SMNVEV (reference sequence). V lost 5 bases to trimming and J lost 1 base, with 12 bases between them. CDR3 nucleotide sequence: TGTGCCAGCAGTCTCGAGTATGGTTCCTACAATGAGCAGTTCTTC. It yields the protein CASSLEYGSYNEQFF.

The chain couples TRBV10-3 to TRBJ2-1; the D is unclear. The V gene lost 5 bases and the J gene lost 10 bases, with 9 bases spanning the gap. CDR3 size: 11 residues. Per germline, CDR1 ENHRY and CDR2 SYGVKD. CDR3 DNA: TGTGCCATCAGTTCGGTAGCCGAGCAGTTCTTC. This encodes CAISSVAEQFF.

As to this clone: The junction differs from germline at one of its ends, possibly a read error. In DNA, the CDR3 is TGTGCCAGCAGCACCAAGACAGGGTGGTATGGCCACACCTTC. As protein: CASSTKTGWYGHTF. The chain is built from TRBV6-1 and TRBJ1-2, with TRBD1 matching 7 bases. Germline V gene lookup returns CDR1 MNHNS and CDR2 SASEGT. CDR3 length: 14 residues.

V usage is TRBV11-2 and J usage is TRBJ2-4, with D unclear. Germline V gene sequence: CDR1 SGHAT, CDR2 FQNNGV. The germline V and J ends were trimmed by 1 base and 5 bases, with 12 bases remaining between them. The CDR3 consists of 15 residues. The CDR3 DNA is TGTGCCAGCAGCTTAGCGCAACACCCGCAAAACATTCAGTACTTC. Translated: CASSLAQHPQNIQYF.

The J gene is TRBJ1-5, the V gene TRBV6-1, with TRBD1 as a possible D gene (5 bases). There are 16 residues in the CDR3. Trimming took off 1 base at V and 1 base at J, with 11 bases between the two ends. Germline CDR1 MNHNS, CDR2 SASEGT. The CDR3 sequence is CASSEVAGWSNQPQHF. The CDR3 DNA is TGTGCCAGCAGTGAAGTTGCAGGGTGGAGCAATCAGCCCCAGCATTTT.

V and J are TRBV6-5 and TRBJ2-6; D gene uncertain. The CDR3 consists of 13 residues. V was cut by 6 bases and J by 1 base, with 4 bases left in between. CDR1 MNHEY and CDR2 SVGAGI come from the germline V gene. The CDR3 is CASRQSGANVLTF. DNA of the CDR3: TGTGCCAGCAGACAGTCTGGGGCCAACGTCCTGACTTTC.